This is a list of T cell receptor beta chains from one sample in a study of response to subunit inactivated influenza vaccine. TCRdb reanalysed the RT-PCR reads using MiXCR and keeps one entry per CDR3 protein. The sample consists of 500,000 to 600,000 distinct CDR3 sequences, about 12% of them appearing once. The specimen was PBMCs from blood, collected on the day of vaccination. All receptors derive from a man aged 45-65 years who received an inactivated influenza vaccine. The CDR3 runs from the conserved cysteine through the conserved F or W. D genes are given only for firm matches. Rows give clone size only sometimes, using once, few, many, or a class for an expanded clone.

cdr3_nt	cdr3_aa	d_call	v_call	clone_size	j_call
TGTGCCAGCAGCTTAGGATCGGTGTTGGAGACCCAGTACTTC	CASSLGSVLETQYF	NA	TRBV7-9	many	TRBJ2-5
TGCAGTGCTAAAGACCCTATAGCGGGGGGCCCCTACGAGCAGTACTTC	CSAKDPIAGGPYEQYF	TRBD2	TRBV20-1	NA	TRBJ2-7
TGTGCCAGCAGTTTAGCCCTTAACGAAAAACTGTTTTTT	CASSLALNEKLFF	NA	TRBV12-3/TRBV12-4	NA	TRBJ1-4
TGTGCCAGCAGTTACTCTCGGAATTCGTACCAAGAGACCCAGTACTTC	CASSYSRNSYQETQYF	NA	TRBV6-5	NA	TRBJ2-5
TGCAGTGCTAGAGAAGGGACAGGGGTGGGGTACAATGAGCAGTTCTTC	CSAREGTGVGYNEQFF	TRBD1	TRBV20-1	NA	TRBJ2-1
TGTGCCAGCAGCCGCAAGGGGGCCTGGACTGAAGCTTTCTTT	CASSRKGAWTEAFF	TRBD1	TRBV7-2	NA	TRBJ1-1
TGTGCCAGCAGCTTTATCCCGGGACTAGTTTCGTACGAGCAGTACTTC	CASSFIPGLVSYEQYF	TRBD2	TRBV5-6	few	TRBJ2-7
TGTGCCAGCAGGCCTGGGTCTGGTGAAAAACTGTTTTTT	CASRPGSGEKLFF	NA	TRBV12-3/TRBV12-4	NA	TRBJ1-4
TGTGCCAGCAGTAGTAACTTAAACAATCAGCCCCAGCATTTT	CASSSNLNNQPQHF	NA	TRBV27	few	TRBJ1-5
TGCGCCAGCAGATTGGCGGAGACCCAGTACTTC	CASRLAETQYF	NA	TRBV5-1	many	TRBJ2-5
TGTGCCAGCAGCTTATATGACTCTGGGGCCAACGTCCTGACTTTC	CASSLYDSGANVLTF	NA	TRBV11-1	NA	TRBJ2-6
TGCAGCGTCTCCGGGACAGGGTCAGATACGCAGTATTTT	CSVSGTGSDTQYF	TRBD1	TRBV29-1	few	TRBJ2-3
TGCGCCAGCAGCAATACCGGGGCAAACACCGGGGAGCTGTTTTTT	CASSNTGANTGELFF	NA	TRBV5-1	few	TRBJ2-2
TGCAGTGCTAGCTCAGGTCACGTCCCTGAAGCTTTCTTT	CSASSGHVPEAFF	NA	TRBV20-1	many	TRBJ1-1
TGTGCCAGCAGCTTTACAGGGGGCGCAGCCGGGGAGCTGTTTTTT	CASSFTGGAAGELFF	TRBD1	TRBV5-5	few	TRBJ2-2
TGCAGTGCCAAGACAGGAGGGGAGGATACGCAGTATTTT	CSAKTGGEDTQYF	NA	TRBV20-1	few	TRBJ2-3
TGTGCCAGCAGTTACCGCTACACCAGCAATCAGCCCCAGCATTTT	CASSYRYTSNQPQHF	NA	TRBV28	few	TRBJ1-5
TGTGCCAGCAGCCCTCGGACAGGGGACGGGACCCAGTACTTC	CASSPRTGDGTQYF	TRBD1	TRBV7-9	NA	TRBJ2-5
TGTGCCAGCAGGGACACCTACTACGAGCAGTACTTC	CASRDTYYEQYF	NA	TRBV6-2/TRBV6-3	NA	TRBJ2-7
TGTGCCAGCAGCTTGTCGACAGCTGAGAATGAGCAGTTCTTC	CASSLSTAENEQFF	NA	TRBV7-9	few	TRBJ2-1
TGTGCCAGCAGTTTTGAGACTAGCGGGAGCGGTGAGCAGTTCTTC	CASSFETSGSGEQFF	TRBD2	TRBV12-3/TRBV12-4	NA	TRBJ2-1
TGTGCCAGCCGCCCGGCCGAGTCGAACACCGGGGAGCTGTTTTTT	CASRPAESNTGELFF	NA	TRBV7-9	NA	TRBJ2-2